This T cell receptor (beta chain) was identified in a study of monozygotic twins with inflammatory bowel disease. Looked up from germline, CDR1 is SGHVS and CDR2 is FQNEAQ. The CDR3 totals 15 residues. Template switching added UMIs carrying a 6-nucleotide sample barcode. Both TCRalpha and TCRbeta cDNA were subjected to two nested PCRs lasting roughly 16 and 10 cycles. TCRdb re-called the 5' RACE reads, yielding one record per CDR3 amino acid sequence without DNA. This table holds about 110,000 distinct CDR3 sequences. As for this clonotype: Antigen: not known.

Findings and caveats of the study: Differing immunosuppressive treatments may have added variability to patient repertoires. IBD patients, compared with healthy twins, shared fewer clonotypes with others (especially with disease activity).

The source is a human donor with ulcerative colitis or Crohn's disease, or a healthy co-twin of an affected twin (not recorded which). The gene calls are TRBV7-8 and TRBJ2-7; there is no DNA to check the TCRdb D call of TRBD1. Sequencing was done on a sample of blood. This CDR3 reads CASSLDGYRAYEQYF. The whole variable domain, remainder taken from reference TRBV7-8 and TRBJ2-7, is GAGVSQSPRYKVAKRGQDVALRCDPISGHVSLFWYQQALGQGPEFLTYFQNEAQLDKSGLPSDRFFAERPEGSVSTLKIQRTQQEDSAVYLCASSLDGYRAYEQYFGPGTRLTVT.